The 26 T cell receptor beta chains below all came from one sample that was sequenced in a study of blood T cell repertoires in COVID-19. TCRdb's table, derived via immunoSEQ multiplex PCR, lists solely in-frame clones and lacks some. The sample contains roughly 70,000 clones, roughly four fifths of which appear only once. The sample comprised peripheral blood. The receptors were sampled from a man aged 55 to 70 with COVID-19, enrolled during active disease.

The chain joins TRBV27 to TRBJ1-1, with D maybe TRBD1 (6 bases). Germline V gives CDR1 MNHEY, CDR2 SMNVEV (reference sequence). This CDR3 has 13 residues. Trimming pared 6 bases from V and 5 bases from J, leaving 13 bases between. The CDR3 loop is CASSLNRGTEAFF. The CDR3 DNA reads as TGTGCCAGCAGCCTTAATAGGGGGACTGAAGCTTTCTTT.

Only one count was recorded for this clone. The gene calls are TRBV24-1 and TRBJ2-3, with a weak D call TRBD2 (6 bases). The germline V gene encodes CDR1 KGHDR and CDR2 SFDVKD. V lost 9 bases and J 0 bases, leaving 15 bases between the germline ends. The CDR3 spans 15 residues. CDR3 in DNA: TGTGCCACCGGTTCAAAGGAGGGAAGCACAGATACGCAGTATTTT. Its protein is CATGSKEGSTDTQYF.

The chain couples TRBV24-1 to TRBJ2-7, with D possibly being TRBD2 (5 bases). Trimming removed 9 bases from V and 5 bases from J, with 10 bases in between. CDR1 and CDR2 from the germline V gene are KGHDR and SFDVKD. The CDR3 consists of 11 residues. In DNA, the CDR3 is TGTGCCACCGGGAACGGGGACGAGCAGTACTTC. It specifies CATGNGDEQYF.

The chain employs TRBV4-2 and TRBJ2-3; TRBD1 aligns across 7 bases. Germline CDR1 is LGHNA and CDR2 is YNFKEQ. This CDR3 comprises 16 residues. Losses at the gene ends were 4 bases for V and 4 bases for J; bases not matched to a gene: 11. The CDR3 loop reads CASSRGGYGGSDTQYF. DNA for the CDR3: TGTGCCAGCAGCCGAGGGGGCTACGGCGGCTCAGATACGCAGTATTTT.

The V call is TRBV5-1, the J call TRBJ2-3, with D possibly matching TRBD1 (6 bases). The germline V and J ends were trimmed by 4 bases and 5 bases, with 14 bases remaining between them. This CDR3 comprises 14 residues. Germline values: CDR1 SGHRS, CDR2 YFSETQ. For the CDR3, the DNA is TGCGCCAGCAGCACCCGGGACATCCAAGATACGCAGTATTTT. It codes for CASSTRDIQDTQYF.

The chain combines TRBV9 with TRBJ1-2, with 7 bases matching TRBD1. Germline V gives CDR1 SGDLS, CDR2 YYNGEE. The V segment lost 3 bases and the J segment 8 bases; nucleotides outside the gene matches: 10. The CDR3 loop spans 14 amino acids. The CDR3 loop is CASSGETGRQGYTF. For the CDR3, the DNA is TGTGCCAGCAGCGGTGAGACAGGGCGCCAAGGCTACACCTTC. Full variable domain (outside the CDR3, taken from reference TRBV9 and TRBJ1-2): DSGVTQTPKHLITATGQRVTLRCSPRSGDLSVYWYQQSLDQGLQFLIQYYNGEERAKGNILERFSAQQFPDLHSELNLSSLELGDSALYFCASSGETGRQGYTFGSGTRLTVV.

The V and J genes are TRBV11-3 and TRBJ1-1; D is perhaps TRBD1 (6 bases). V was pared by 7 bases and J by 2 bases, with 11 bases between. The CDR3 has 13 residues. The germline V gene encodes CDR1 SGHNT and CDR2 YENEEA. The CDR3 loop reads CASNSRGNTEAFF. The DNA for the CDR3 is TGTGCCAGCAACTCCAGGGGCAACACTGAAGCTTTCTTT. Using reference TRBV11-3 and TRBJ1-1 for the parts outside the CDR3, the full variable domain is EAGVVQSPRYKIIEKKQPVAFWCNPISGHNTLYWYLQNLGQGPELLIRYENEEAVDDSQLPKDRFSAERLKGVDSTLKIQPAELGDSAVYLCASNSRGNTEAFFGQGTRLTVV.

The chain recombines TRBV5-4 with TRBJ1-2; 11 bases match TRBD1. The V gene end was trimmed by 4 bases and the J gene end by 4 bases; junction bases not matched to a gene: 3. Germline-derived CDR1 and CDR2 are SGHNT and YYREEE (reference sequence). The CDR3 sequence is 14 residues long. CDR3 sequence reads: CASSRDRGVYGYTF. The CDR3 DNA reads as TGTGCCAGCAGCCGGGACAGGGGGGTCTATGGCTACACCTTC. Variable domain in full (rest from reference TRBV5-4 and TRBJ1-2): ETGVTQSPTHLIKTRGQQVTLRCSSQSGHNTVSWYQQALGQGPQFIFQYYREEENGRGNFPPRFSGLQFPNYSSELNVNALELDDSALYLCASSRDRGVYGYTFGSGTRLTVV.

This chain joins TRBV2 and TRBJ2-5; D may be TRBD2 (7 bases). V lost 4 bases and J 5 bases, leaving 17 bases between the germline ends. The germline gives CDR1 SNHLY, CDR2 FYNNEI. This CDR3 contains 15 residues. For the CDR3, the DNA is TGTGCCAGCAGTGTTCTTACAGGGAGGGAGGAGACCCAGTACTTC. Translation: CASSVLTGREETQYF. The entire variable domain, with the rest obtained from reference TRBV2 and TRBJ2-5, is as follows: EPEVTQTPSHQVTQMGQEVILRCVPISNHLYFYWYRQILGQKVEFLVSFYNNEISEKSEIFDDQFSVERPDGSNFTLKIRSTKLEDSAMYFCASSVLTGREETQYFGPGTRLLVL.

This chain connects TRBV12-1 to TRBJ2-1; TRBD2 is the table's D call and was not checked against the DNA. TRBV12-1 is a pseudogene locus. This CDR3 region has 10 residues. In nucleotides, the CDR3 is TGTGCCAGGAAGCGGGAGCAAAGGTTCTTC. Translating gives CARKREQRFF.

V usage is TRBV7-2 and J usage is TRBJ2-7; 7 bases agree with TRBD2. In germline, CDR1 is SGHTA, CDR2 FQGNSA. The length of the CDR3 is 16 residues. V shed 3 bases, J shed 0 bases, and the junction held 8 bases outside the gene matches. The CDR3 loop reads CASSFGRGRSSYEQYF. The CDR3 bases are TGTGCCAGCAGCTTCGGGCGCGGGAGAAGCTCCTACGAGCAGTACTTC.

The chain is built from TRBV2 and TRBJ1-6; 7 positions agree with TRBD1. The CDR3 sequence is 15 residues long. Unmatched junction bases numbered 9, after V lost 7 bases and J lost 6 bases. Germline CDR1 reads SNHLY; CDR2 reads FYNNEI. CDR3 residues: CASNRDGTANSPLHF. DNA of the CDR3: TGTGCCAGCAATAGGGACGGGACAGCTAATTCACCCCTCCACTTT.

This chain uses TRBV5-1 with TRBJ1-1; D call uncertain. CDR3 size: 13 residues. The germline V gene has CDR1 SGHRS and CDR2 YFSETQ. V dropped 2 bases and J dropped 1 base, with 6 bases sitting between them. DNA of the CDR3: TGCGCCAGCAGCTTCTCCTGGAACACTGAAGCTTTCTTT. As protein: CASSFSWNTEAFF.

Only a few counts were recorded for this clone. The gene calls are TRBV9 and TRBJ2-7; TRBD2 might be the D (6 bases). The germline V and J ends were trimmed by 4 bases and 1 base, with 15 bases remaining between them. Germline assignment: CDR1 SGDLS and CDR2 YYNGEE. This CDR3 has 15 amino acids. The CDR3 region has the DNA TGTGCCAGCAGCTCTCCAGGGACTGGATCCTACGAGCAGTACTTC. It codes for CASSSPGTGSYEQYF.

J is TRBJ2-1 and V is TRBV3-1 (or the pseudogene TRBV3-2), with 8 bases lining up with TRBD2. The CDR3 contains 17 residues. J gave up 8 bases and V 0 bases, and 12 bases lay outside the gene matches. Germline V gene data show CDR1 as LGHDT and CDR2 as YNNKEL (reference sequence). The CDR3 loop is CASSQEGTRGDIDEQFF. DNA for the CDR3: TGTGCCAGCAGCCAAGAAGGGACTAGGGGGGATATTGATGAGCAGTTCTTC.

As for this clone: This specimen includes other DNA sequences encoding the same CDR3. DNA for the CDR3: TGTGCCAGCAGTTTTTCGGAGACCCAGTACTTC. Protein product: CASSFSETQYF. The rearrangement uses TRBV12-3 or TRBV12-4 and TRBJ2-5, with D uncertain. Trimming took 3 bases from V and 5 from J, leaving 4 bases between them. The CDR3 sequence is 11 residues long.

This clone occurred once. The chain couples TRBV6-1 to TRBJ1-6; unclear D gene. Trimming took 0 bases from V and 7 from J, leaving 7 bases between them. There are 14 residues in the CDR3. Germline V gene lookup returns CDR1 MNHNS and CDR2 SASEGT. The CDR3 nucleotides read TGTGCCAGCAGTGAAGCTGAGGGCAATTCACCCCTCCACTTT. Protein product: CASSEAEGNSPLHF.

The chain is built from TRBV6-5 and TRBJ1-1, with D possibly being TRBD1 (5 bases). The CDR3 is 15 amino acids. V lost 6 bases, J lost 0 bases, and 14 bases lay in between. The germline CDR1 and CDR2 sequences are MNHEY and SVGAGI. CDR3 amino acids: CASRRGTGMNTEAFF. CDR3 bases: TGTGCCAGCAGGCGGGGGACGGGGATGAACACTGAAGCTTTCTTT.

There are a few counts of this clone. The chain links TRBV11-1 to TRBJ2-2; D call uncertain. V lost 5 bases to trimming and J lost 6 bases, with 7 bases between them. CDR1 SGHAT and CDR2 FQDESV come from the germline V gene (reference sequence). This CDR3 has 12 residues. The CDR3 spells CASSRVPGELFF. The CDR3 region has the DNA TGTGCCAGCAGCCGGGTCCCCGGGGAGCTGTTTTTT.

V is TRBV6-5 and J is TRBJ1-2; tentatively, D is TRBD1 (5 bases). V was clipped by 8 bases and J by 4 bases, with 11 bases between them. The CDR3 is 12 amino acids. The germline CDR1 and CDR2 sequences are MNHEY and SVGAGI. The chain's CDR3 is CASQDTTYGYTF. For the CDR3, the DNA is TGTGCCAGCCAGGACACTACCTATGGCTACACCTTC.

The J gene is TRBJ1-3, the V gene TRBV7-2; TRBD1 matches at 8 bases. CDR1 and CDR2 (germline): SGHTA, FQGNSA. The CDR3 is 17 residues long. With V trimmed by 1 base and J by 2 bases, 7 bases remained unmatched. CDR3 residues: CASSLDQGAEAGNTIYF. The CDR3 nucleotides are TGTGCCAGCAGCTTAGATCAGGGGGCCGAGGCTGGAAACACCATATATTTT.

The chain links TRBV7-9 to TRBJ2-1, with TRBD2 matching 7 bases. In germline, CDR1 is SEHNR, CDR2 FQNEAQ (reference sequence). The length of the CDR3 is 15 residues. Trimming at V came to 5 bases and at J to 5 bases, leaving 9 bases not matched to a gene. CDR3 DNA: TGTGCCAGCAGCCCACCGGGACTATCGAACAATGAGCAGTTCTTC. It yields the protein CASSPPGLSNNEQFF.

CDR3 residues: CAISESGTSGNNRNIQYF. The DNA for the CDR3 is TGTGCCATCAGTGAGTCCGGGACTAGCGGGAATAATAGAAACATTCAGTACTTC. The rearrangement links TRBV10-3 to TRBJ2-4; 13 nucleotides align to TRBD2. The CDR3 sequence is 18 residues long. V gave up 0 bases and J gave up 6 bases; unmatched junction bases: 8. CDR1 and CDR2 from the germline V gene are ENHRY and SYGVKD.

The rearrangement uses TRBV28 and TRBJ2-7; tentatively, D is TRBD2 (5 bases). Trimming left V 3 bases short and J 3 bases short, with 6 bases between. This CDR3 contains 12 residues. Per the germline V gene, CDR1 is MDHEN and CDR2 is SYDVKM. The CDR3 DNA reads as TGTGCCAGCAGTTTGACTAACTACGAGCAGTACTTC. Encoded protein: CASSLTNYEQYF.

This chain connects TRBV28 to TRBJ2-3, with D perhaps TRBD1 (5 bases). Germline V gene sequence: CDR1 MDHEN, CDR2 SYDVKM. The CDR3 loop spans 14 amino acids. Trimming cost V 2 bases and J 4 bases, with 10 bases left between them. The CDR3 region has the DNA TGTGCCAGCAGTTTAATGCAGGGCGCAGATACGCAGTATTTT. This sequence encodes CASSLMQGADTQYF.

This clone was detected only a few times. The rearrangement uses TRBV24-1 and TRBJ2-3, with D possibly matching TRBD1 (5 bases). The CDR3 is 16 amino acids. Trimming stripped 2 bases from V and 0 bases from J, with 11 bases between. Germline V gene data show CDR1 as KGHDR and CDR2 as SFDVKD. CDR3 protein: CATSDWGSTSTDTQYF. CDR3 sequence (DNA): TGTGCCACCAGTGATTGGGGCAGCACTAGCACAGATACGCAGTATTTT.